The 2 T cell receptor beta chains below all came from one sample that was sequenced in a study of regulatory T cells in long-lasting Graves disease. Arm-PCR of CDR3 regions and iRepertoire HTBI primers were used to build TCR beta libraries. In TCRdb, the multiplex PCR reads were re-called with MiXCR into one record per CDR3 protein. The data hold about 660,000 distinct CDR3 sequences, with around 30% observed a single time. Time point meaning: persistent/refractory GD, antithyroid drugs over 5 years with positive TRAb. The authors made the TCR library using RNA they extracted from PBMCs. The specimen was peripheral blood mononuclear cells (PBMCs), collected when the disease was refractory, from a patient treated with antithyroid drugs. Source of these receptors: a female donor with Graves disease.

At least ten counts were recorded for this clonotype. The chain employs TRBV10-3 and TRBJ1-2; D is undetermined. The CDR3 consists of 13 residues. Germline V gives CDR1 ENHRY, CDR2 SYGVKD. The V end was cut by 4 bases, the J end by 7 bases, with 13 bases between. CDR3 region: CAISGPRRLGYTF. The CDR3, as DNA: TGTGCCATCAGTGGGCCCAGAAGGCTTGGCTACACCTTC.

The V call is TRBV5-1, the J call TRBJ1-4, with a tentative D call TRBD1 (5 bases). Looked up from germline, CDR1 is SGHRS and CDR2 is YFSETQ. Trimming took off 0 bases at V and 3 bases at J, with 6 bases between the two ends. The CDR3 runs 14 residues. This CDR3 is CASSLGQPNEKLFF. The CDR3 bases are TGCGCCAGCAGCTTGGGACAGCCTAATGAAAAACTGTTTTTT.